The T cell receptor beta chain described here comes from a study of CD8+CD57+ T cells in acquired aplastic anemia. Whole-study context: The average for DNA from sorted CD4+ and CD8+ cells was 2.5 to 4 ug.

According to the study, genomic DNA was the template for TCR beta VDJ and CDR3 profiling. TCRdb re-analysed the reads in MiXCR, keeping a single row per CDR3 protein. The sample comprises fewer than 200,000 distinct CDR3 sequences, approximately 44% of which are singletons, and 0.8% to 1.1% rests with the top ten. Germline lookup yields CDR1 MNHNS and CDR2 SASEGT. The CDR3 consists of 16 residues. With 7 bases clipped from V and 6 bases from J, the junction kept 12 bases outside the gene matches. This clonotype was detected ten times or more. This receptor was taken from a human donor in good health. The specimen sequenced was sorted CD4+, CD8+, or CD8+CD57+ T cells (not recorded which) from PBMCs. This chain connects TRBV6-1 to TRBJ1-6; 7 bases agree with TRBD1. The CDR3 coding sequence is TGTGCCAGCATCAGACAGGGTCCATCTTCTAATTCACCCCTCCACTTT. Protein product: CASIRQGPSSNSPLHF.